These 22 T cell receptor beta chains originate from one sample sequenced in a study of blood T cell dynamics during melanoma immunotherapy. TCRdb's copy holds only in-frame clones and misses some; the assay was immunoSEQ multiplex PCR. This table has roughly 16,000 clones, just over 90% appearing once. As for time point: pre-treatment baseline. Sample: blood, taken from a patient treated with checkpoint blockade. The receptors were sampled from a human donor with melanoma.

The rearrangement links TRBV5-1 to TRBJ1-1; D is unresolved. V was shortened by 3 bases and J by 1 base, with 10 bases between the two germline ends. Looked up from germline, CDR1 is SGHRS and CDR2 is YFSETQ. The CDR3 has 14 residues. The CDR3 coding sequence is TGCGCCAGCAGCTCGTCCAAGGGGAACACTGAAGCTTTCTTT. This translates into CASSSSKGNTEAFF.

The rearrangement links TRBV27 to TRBJ2-1, with D maybe TRBD2 (5 bases). The V end was cut by 7 bases, the J end by 8 bases, with 24 bases between. Germline assignment: CDR1 MNHEY and CDR2 SMNVEV (reference sequence). The CDR3 has 16 residues. This CDR3 is CASKGSQAAFRYEQFF. CDR3 in DNA: TGTGCCAGCAAAGGGTCTCAAGCGGCCTTTAGGTATGAGCAGTTCTTC.

The gene calls are TRBV4-1 and TRBJ1-3; D gene ambiguous. The length of the CDR3 is 16 residues. Trimming stripped 1 base from V and 0 bases from J, with 10 bases between. The V gene's germline CDR1 is MGHRA and CDR2 YSYEKL. This CDR3 is CASSQGSFNSGNTIYF. The CDR3 nucleotides read TGCGCCAGCAGCCAAGGATCTTTTAACTCTGGAAACACCATATATTTT.

The J gene is TRBJ1-3, the V gene TRBV5-5; no firm D call. The V end lost 4 bases, the J end lost 0 bases, and 14 bases lay between the germline ends. Germline V gene lookup returns CDR1 SGHKS and CDR2 YYEKEE (reference sequence). This CDR3 is built from 16 residues. CDR3 protein: CASSRLDSSSGNTIYF. CDR3 bases: TGTGCCAGCAGCAGATTGGACTCGAGCTCTGGAAACACCATATATTTT.

The chain recombines TRBV6-1 with TRBJ1-1; D call uncertain. CDR1 is MNHNS, CDR2 SASEGT, per germline. The ends were cut back, 2 bases at V and 7 bases at J, with 17 bases in the middle. This CDR3 comprises 15 residues. CDR3 nucleotides: TGTGCCAGCAGTGAATCATGGCCCTTCCCTATTGAAGCTTTCTTT. Its protein is CASSESWPFPIEAFF.

This clone was observed a handful of times. This CDR3 is CASSLTGQGRSYEQYF. CDR3 in DNA: TGTGCCAGCAGCCTCACCGGCCAGGGCAGGTCGTACGAGCAGTACTTC. The V gene is TRBV7-9, the J gene TRBJ2-7; maybe TRBD1 (5 bases). The CDR3 consists of 16 residues. Germline V gene lookup returns CDR1 SEHNR and CDR2 FQNEAQ (reference sequence). Trimming stripped 5 bases from V and 4 bases from J, with 21 bases between. Drawing the rest from reference TRBV7-9 and TRBJ2-7, the complete variable domain is DTGVSQNPRHKITKRGQNVTFRCDPISEHNRLYWYRQTLGQGPEFLTYFQNEAQLEKSRLLSDRFSAERPKGSFSTLEIQRTEQGDSAMYLCASSLTGQGRSYEQYFGPGTRLTVT.

The rearrangement joins TRBV5-4 to TRBJ2-2; 7 bases line up with TRBD2. CDR1 and CDR2 (germline): SGHNT, YYREEE (reference sequence). V gave up 4 bases and J gave up 2 bases; unmatched junction bases: 5. This CDR3 is built from 15 residues. CDR3 residues: CASSRGGGNTGELFF. CDR3 coding DNA: TGTGCCAGCAGCCGTGGGGGGGGAAACACCGGGGAGCTGTTTTTT.

Here the CDR3 DNA reads TGTGCCAGCAGCACCGAAGCGTACACCGGGGAGCTGTTTTTT. Its translation is CASSTEAYTGELFF. This chain joins TRBV21-1 and TRBJ2-2; the table's D gene call, TRBD2, was not cross checked with the DNA. TRBV21-1 is classified as a pseudogene. This CDR3 is built from 14 residues.

Regarding this clone: Germline is not matched at one junction end, which may reflect a read error. This chain joins TRBV5-8 and TRBJ1-3; tentative D call: TRBD1 (5 bases). CDR3 size: 15 residues. Germline V gene lookup returns CDR1 SGHTS and CDR2 YDEGEE. CDR3 sequence: CASGLGPLSGNTIYF. The CDR3 nucleotides read TGTGCCAGCGGCTTGGGACCCCTATCCGGAAACACCATATATTTT.

The gene calls are TRBV19 and TRBJ2-1; D unclear. V lost 2 bases and J lost 1, with 9 bases in between. The germline CDR1 and CDR2 sequences are LNHDA and SQIVND (reference sequence). The CDR3 has 15 amino acids. The CDR3 protein is CASSISPTSYNEQFF. The CDR3 coding sequence is TGTGCCAGTAGTATAAGCCCGACATCCTACAATGAGCAGTTCTTC.

This chain uses TRBV6-6 with TRBJ1-1; D might be TRBD1 (5 bases). The V gene lost 0 bases and the J gene lost 4 bases, with 12 bases spanning the gap. The CDR3 runs to 15 residues. In germline, CDR1 is MNHNY, CDR2 SVGAGI (reference sequence). DNA of the CDR3: TGTGCCAGCAGTTACTCTGGGGGAATGAGCACTGAAGCTTTCTTT. Its translation: CASSYSGGMSTEAFF.

This clone is medium-sized by share. CDR3: CASRSGQGDQPQHF. CDR3 sequence (DNA): TGTGCCAGTAGGTCGGGACAGGGGGATCAGCCCCAGCATTTT. The V call is TRBV19, the J call TRBJ1-5, with 11 positions matching TRBD1. The CDR3 has 14 amino acids. J gave up 5 bases and V 6 bases, and 3 bases lay outside the gene matches. The germline V gene encodes CDR1 LNHDA and CDR2 SQIVND (reference sequence).

The genes are TRBV19 and TRBJ1-2, with TRBD1 identical over 9 bases. CDR1 and CDR2 (germline): LNHDA, SQIVND (reference sequence). The V gene end was trimmed by 7 bases and the J gene end by 11 bases; junction bases not matched to a gene: 17. This CDR3 is built from 15 residues. CDR3 nucleotides: TGTGCCAGTACCACAATACAGGGGGCCTACCTGGATTACACCTTC. Translating it yields CASTTIQGAYLDYTF.

This clone was picked up a small number of times. V and J are TRBV5-1 and TRBJ1-5; the match to TRBD1 covers 8 bases. Trimming took 3 bases from V and 1 from J; bases not matched to a gene: 3. CDR3 length equals 15 residues. Per germline, CDR1 SGHRS and CDR2 YFSETQ. The CDR3 reads CASSSRQGSNQPQHF. The CDR3 nucleotides are TGCGCCAGCAGCTCCAGACAGGGGAGCAATCAGCCCCAGCATTTT.

The gene calls are TRBV5-1 and TRBJ1-1; D might be TRBD1 (5 bases). The germline V gene encodes CDR1 SGHRS and CDR2 YFSETQ. Trimming pared 4 bases from V and 10 bases from J, leaving 14 bases between. The CDR3 length is 12 residues. In nucleotides, the CDR3 is TGCGCCAGCAGCCCGGGGGGATTAGGAGCTTTCTTT. Its translation is CASSPGGLGAFF.

V gene TRBV2 combines with J gene TRBJ1-5, with D possibly being TRBD1 (6 bases). The CDR3 is made up of 13 amino acids. The germline gives CDR1 SNHLY, CDR2 FYNNEI. Trimming took off 7 bases at V and 1 base at J, with 8 bases between the two ends. Written as DNA, the CDR3 is TGTGCCAGCACCGACAGGAGCAATCAGCCCCAGCATTTT. It yields the protein CASTDRSNQPQHF.

The V gene is TRBV7-9, the J gene TRBJ2-7; TRBD2 might be the D (7 bases). This CDR3 comprises 13 residues. Germline values: CDR1 SEHNR, CDR2 FQNEAQ (reference sequence). V gave up 1 base and J gave up 5 bases, with 9 bases separating them. CDR3 in DNA: TGTGCCAGCAGCTTAGGAGGGGGGGACGAGCAGTACTTC. It is translated as CASSLGGGDEQYF.

This clone was detected only once. The V call is TRBV5-1, the J call TRBJ2-5, with unresolved D. This CDR3 region has 16 residues. V lost 0 bases, J lost 1 base, and 13 bases lay in between. The germline gives CDR1 SGHRS, CDR2 YFSETQ. CDR3 region: CASSLAVTHSQETQYF. For the CDR3, the DNA is TGCGCCAGCAGCTTGGCCGTGACCCATAGCCAAGAGACCCAGTACTTC.

The chain couples TRBV4-3 to TRBJ2-7; 9 positions match TRBD1. V was clipped by 0 bases and J by 2 bases; unmatched bases: 5. From germline, CDR1 is LGHNA and CDR2 YSLEER. CDR3 length equals 16 residues. CDR3 nucleotides: TGCGCCAGCAGCCAAGATCCGGGACAGGGCCCCTACGAGCAGTACTTC. It specifies CASSQDPGQGPYEQYF.

A single count supports this clone. The J gene is TRBJ2-1, the V gene TRBV19, with TRBD1 as a possible D gene (5 bases). Trimming removed 3 bases at V and 10 bases at J, with 13 bases between. The germline gives CDR1 LNHDA, CDR2 SQIVND (reference sequence). The CDR3 spans 13 residues. CDR3 nucleotide sequence: TGTGCCAGTAGTATGGGGTGGACATACGAGCAGTTCTTC. Translated, it gives CASSMGWTYEQFF. Filled out from reference TRBV19 and TRBJ2-1, the complete variable domain reads DGGITQSPKYLFRKEGQNVTLSCEQNLNHDAMYWYRQDPGQGLRLIYYSQIVNDFQKGDIAEGYSVSREKKESFPLTVTSAQKNPTAFYLCASSMGWTYEQFFGPGTRLTVL.

This clone was counted once. The chain recombines TRBV7-9 with TRBJ1-2; D is ambiguous. Germline V gives CDR1 SEHNR, CDR2 FQNEAQ (reference sequence). Trimming removed 1 base from V and 5 bases from J, with 11 bases in between. This CDR3 is 14 amino acids long. CDR3 loop: CASSLEASPYGYTF. The CDR3 region has the DNA TGTGCCAGCAGCTTAGAAGCCTCCCCGTATGGCTACACCTTC.

The chain recombines TRBV11-3 with TRBJ2-2; a possible D gene is TRBD2 (6 bases). This CDR3 region has 17 residues. Germline V gene sequence: CDR1 SGHNT, CDR2 YENEEA. V was clipped by 1 base and J by 0 bases, with 12 bases between them. The CDR3 sequence: CASSLGGGNPNTGELFF. CDR3 coding DNA: TGTGCCAGCAGCTTAGGGGGCGGGAACCCGAACACCGGGGAGCTGTTTTTT. Variable domain in full (rest from reference TRBV11-3 and TRBJ2-2): EAGVVQSPRYKIIEKKQPVAFWCNPISGHNTLYWYLQNLGQGPELLIRYENEEAVDDSQLPKDRFSAERLKGVDSTLKIQPAELGDSAVYLCASSLGGGNPNTGELFFGEGSRLTVL.